Shown below are 6 T cell receptor beta chains from a single sample sequenced in a study of blood T cell repertoires in COVID-19. Produced via immunoSEQ multiplex PCR; TCRdb's table is partial and in-frame only. The table records about 430,000 clones, roughly 90% of them present only once. Material: PBMCs or T cells enriched from blood (not recorded which). Source of these receptors: a woman between 18 and 29 years old who had been exposed to COVID-19.

The chain links TRBV29-1 to TRBJ2-3; tentatively, D is TRBD1 (6 bases). Germline V gives CDR1 SQVTM, CDR2 ANQGSEA. The CDR3 loop spans 13 amino acids. Between the trimmed V and J ends, which lost 2 bases and 0 bases, there was a span of 6 bases. As DNA, the CDR3 is TGCAGCGTTGAAAGGGGGAGCACAGATACGCAGTATTTT. Translated: CSVERGSTDTQYF.

This rearrangement joins TRBV14 to TRBJ2-3, with D unresolved. This CDR3 is built from 15 residues. Trimming took off 2 bases at V and 0 bases at J, with 9 bases between the two ends. Per the germline V gene, CDR1 is SGHDN and CDR2 is FVKESK. The CDR3: CASSQRGFSTDTQYF. For the CDR3, the DNA is TGTGCCAGCAGCCAACGCGGCTTTAGCACAGATACGCAGTATTTT.

The chain is built from TRBV4-1 and TRBJ2-7; 12 nucleotides align to TRBD2. The trim removed 4 bases at V and 2 bases at J, leaving 3 bases unmatched. This CDR3 has 15 amino acids. From germline, CDR1 is MGHRA and CDR2 YSYEKL. The CDR3 sequence is CASSPRLAGAYEQYF. DNA for the CDR3: TGCGCCAGCAGCCCCCGACTAGCGGGAGCCTACGAGCAGTACTTC.

The chain has TRBV27 and TRBJ1-2, with TRBD1 matching over 8 bases. This CDR3 has 15 residues. Trimming removed 3 bases from V and 6 bases from J; junction bases left unmatched: 9. Germline V lookup: CDR1 MNHEY, CDR2 SMNVEV (reference sequence). Written as DNA, the CDR3 is TGTGCCAGCAGTTTTCTCGATGAACAGGGGGATGGCTACACCTTC. This codes for CASSFLDEQGDGYTF.

This clone was recorded once. V is TRBV4-2 and J is TRBJ1-2, with D perhaps matching TRBD1 (5 bases). The CDR3 runs to 14 residues. Germline V gene sequence: CDR1 LGHNA, CDR2 YNFKEQ. V shed 2 bases and J shed 0 bases, with 7 bases lying between them. The CDR3 DNA follows: TGTGCCAGCAGCCAAAAACAGGCTAACTATGGCTACACCTTC. It translates to CASSQKQANYGYTF.

The chain recombines TRBV28 with TRBJ1-4, with unresolved D. The V gene's germline CDR1 is MDHEN and CDR2 SYDVKM. This CDR3 region has 15 residues. V lost 3 bases and J lost 3, with 11 bases in between. For the CDR3, the DNA is TGTGCCAGCAGTTTGGCCGGGAGCGCTAATGAAAAACTGTTTTTT. Its translation is CASSLAGSANEKLFF.